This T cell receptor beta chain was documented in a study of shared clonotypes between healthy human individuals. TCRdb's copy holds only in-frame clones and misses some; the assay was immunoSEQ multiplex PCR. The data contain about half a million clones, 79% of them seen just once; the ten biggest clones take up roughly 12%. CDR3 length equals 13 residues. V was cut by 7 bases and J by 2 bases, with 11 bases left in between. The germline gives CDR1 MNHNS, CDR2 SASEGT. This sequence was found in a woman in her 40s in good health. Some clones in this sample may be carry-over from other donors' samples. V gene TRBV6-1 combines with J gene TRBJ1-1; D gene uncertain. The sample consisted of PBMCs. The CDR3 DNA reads TGTGCCAGCAAGGAAGAGGGTAACACTGAAGCTTTCTTT. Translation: CASKEEGNTEAFF.